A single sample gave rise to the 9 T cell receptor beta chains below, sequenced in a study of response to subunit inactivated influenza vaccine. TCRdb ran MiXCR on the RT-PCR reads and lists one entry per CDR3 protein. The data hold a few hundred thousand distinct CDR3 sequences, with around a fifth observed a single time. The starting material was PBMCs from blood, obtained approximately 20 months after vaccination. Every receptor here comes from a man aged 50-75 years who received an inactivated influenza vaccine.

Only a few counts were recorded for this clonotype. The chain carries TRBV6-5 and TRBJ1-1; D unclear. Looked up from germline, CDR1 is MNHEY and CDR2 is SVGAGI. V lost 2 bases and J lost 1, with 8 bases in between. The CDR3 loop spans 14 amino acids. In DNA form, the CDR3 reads TGTGCCAGCAGTTACGAAGACACGAACACTGAAGCTTTCTTT. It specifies CASSYEDTNTEAFF.

CDR3 sequence: CASSLGTSGGVNEQFF. The DNA for the CDR3 is TGCGCCAGCAGCCTCGGTACTAGCGGGGGGGTCAATGAGCAGTTCTTC. The V gene is TRBV4-3, the J gene TRBJ2-1; TRBD2 aligns across 13 bases. This CDR3 has 16 residues. Per germline, CDR1 LGHNA and CDR2 YSLEER. The ends lost 4 bases at V and 6 bases at J; junction bases unmatched: 6.

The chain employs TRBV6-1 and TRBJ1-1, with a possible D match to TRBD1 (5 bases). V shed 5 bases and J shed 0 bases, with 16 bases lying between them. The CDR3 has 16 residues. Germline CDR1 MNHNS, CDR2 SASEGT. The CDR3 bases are TGTGCCAGCAGTCGTGGGCAGGGAATCATGAACACTGAAGCTTTCTTT. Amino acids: CASSRGQGIMNTEAFF.

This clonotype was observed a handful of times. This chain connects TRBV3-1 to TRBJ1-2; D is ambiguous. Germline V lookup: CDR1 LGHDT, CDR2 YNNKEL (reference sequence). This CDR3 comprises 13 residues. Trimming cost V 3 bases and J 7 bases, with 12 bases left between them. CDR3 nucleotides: TGTGCCAGCAGCCATGATGGGATTGGTGGCTACACCTTC. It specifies CASSHDGIGGYTF.

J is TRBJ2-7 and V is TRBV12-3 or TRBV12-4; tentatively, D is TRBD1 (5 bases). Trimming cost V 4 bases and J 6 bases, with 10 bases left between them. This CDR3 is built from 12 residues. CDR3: CASSSNRGEQYF. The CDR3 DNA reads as TGTGCCAGCAGTTCCAATAGGGGCGAGCAGTACTTC.

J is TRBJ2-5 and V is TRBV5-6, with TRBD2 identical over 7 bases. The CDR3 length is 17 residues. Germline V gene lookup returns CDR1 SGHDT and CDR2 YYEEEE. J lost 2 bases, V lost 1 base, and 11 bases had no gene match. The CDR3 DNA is TGTGCCAGCAGCTTGTCTTGGGCTAGCGGTCTTCAAGAGACCCAGTACTTC. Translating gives CASSLSWASGLQETQYF. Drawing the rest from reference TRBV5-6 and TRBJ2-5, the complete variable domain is DAGVTQSPTHLIKTRGQQVTLRCSPKSGHDTVSWYQQALGQGPQFIFQYYEEEERQRGNFPDRFSGHQFPNYSSELNVNALLLGDSALYLCASSLSWASGLQETQYFGPGTRLLVL.

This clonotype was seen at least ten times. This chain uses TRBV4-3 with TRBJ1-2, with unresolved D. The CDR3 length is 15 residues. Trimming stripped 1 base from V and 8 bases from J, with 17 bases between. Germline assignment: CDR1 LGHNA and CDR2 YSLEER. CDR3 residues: CASSQGTLRGRGYTF. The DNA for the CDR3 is TGCGCCAGCAGCCAAGGGACCCTCCGGGGAAGGGGCTACACCTTC.

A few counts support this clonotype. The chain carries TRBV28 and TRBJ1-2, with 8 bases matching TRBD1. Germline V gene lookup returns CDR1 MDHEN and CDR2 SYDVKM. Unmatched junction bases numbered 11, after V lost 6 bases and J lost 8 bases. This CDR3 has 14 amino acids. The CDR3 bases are TGTGCCAGCAGCTCTGCGCAGGGGGCCAAGGGCTACACCTTC. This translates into CASSSAQGAKGYTF.

The CDR3 region is CASTDRGSNTGELFF. The CDR3 nucleotides read TGCGCCAGCACGGACAGGGGATCGAACACCGGGGAGCTGTTTTTT. The chain recombines TRBV5-1 with TRBJ2-2; 9 bases align to TRBD1. Unmatched junction bases numbered 3, after V lost 6 bases and J lost 0 bases. The CDR3 runs to 15 residues. The germline gives CDR1 SGHRS, CDR2 YFSETQ.